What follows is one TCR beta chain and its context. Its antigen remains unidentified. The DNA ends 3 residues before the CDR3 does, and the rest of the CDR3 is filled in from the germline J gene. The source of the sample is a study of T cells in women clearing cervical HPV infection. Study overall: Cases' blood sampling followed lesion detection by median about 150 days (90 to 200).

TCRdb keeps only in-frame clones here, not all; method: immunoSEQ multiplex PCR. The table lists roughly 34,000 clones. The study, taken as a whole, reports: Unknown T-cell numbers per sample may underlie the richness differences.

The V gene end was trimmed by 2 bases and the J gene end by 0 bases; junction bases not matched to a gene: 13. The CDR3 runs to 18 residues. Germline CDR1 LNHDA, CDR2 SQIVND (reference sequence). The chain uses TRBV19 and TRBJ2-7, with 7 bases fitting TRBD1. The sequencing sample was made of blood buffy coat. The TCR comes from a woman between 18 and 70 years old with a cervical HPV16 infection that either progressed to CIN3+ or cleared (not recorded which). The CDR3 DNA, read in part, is TGTGCCAGTAGTATACTCGCCGCCGGGACAGAGTCCTCCTACGAG. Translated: CASSILAAGTESSYE. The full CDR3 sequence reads CASSILAAGTESSYEQYF.